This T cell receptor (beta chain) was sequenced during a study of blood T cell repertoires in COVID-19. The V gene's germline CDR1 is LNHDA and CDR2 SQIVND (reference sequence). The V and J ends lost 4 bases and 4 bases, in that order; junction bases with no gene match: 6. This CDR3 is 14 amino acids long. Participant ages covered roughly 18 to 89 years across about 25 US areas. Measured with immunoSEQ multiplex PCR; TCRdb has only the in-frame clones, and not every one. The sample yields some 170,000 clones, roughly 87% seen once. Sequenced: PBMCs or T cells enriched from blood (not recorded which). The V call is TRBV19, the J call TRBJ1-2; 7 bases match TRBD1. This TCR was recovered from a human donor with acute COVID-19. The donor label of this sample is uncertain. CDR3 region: CASSTRQGIYGYTF. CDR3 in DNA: TGTGCCAGTAGTACCCGACAGGGTATCTATGGCTACACCTTC.